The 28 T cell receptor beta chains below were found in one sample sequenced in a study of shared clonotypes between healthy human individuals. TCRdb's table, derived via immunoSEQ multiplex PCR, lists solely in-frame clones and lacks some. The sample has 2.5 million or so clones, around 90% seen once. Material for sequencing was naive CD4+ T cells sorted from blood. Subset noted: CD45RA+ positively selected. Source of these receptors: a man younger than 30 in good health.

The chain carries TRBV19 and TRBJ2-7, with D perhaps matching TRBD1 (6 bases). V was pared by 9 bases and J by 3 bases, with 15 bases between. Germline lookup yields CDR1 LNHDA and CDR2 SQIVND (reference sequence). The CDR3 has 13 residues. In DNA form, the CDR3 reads TGTGCCAGCTCGACCCAGGACAGCTACGAGCAGTACTTC. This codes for CASSTQDSYEQYF.

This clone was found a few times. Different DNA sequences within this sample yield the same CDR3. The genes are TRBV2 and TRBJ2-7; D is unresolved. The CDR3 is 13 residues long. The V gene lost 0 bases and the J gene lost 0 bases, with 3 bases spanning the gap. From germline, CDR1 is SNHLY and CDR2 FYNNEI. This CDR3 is CASSEAPSYEQYF. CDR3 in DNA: TGTGCCAGCAGTGAAGCTCCCTCCTACGAGCAGTACTTC.

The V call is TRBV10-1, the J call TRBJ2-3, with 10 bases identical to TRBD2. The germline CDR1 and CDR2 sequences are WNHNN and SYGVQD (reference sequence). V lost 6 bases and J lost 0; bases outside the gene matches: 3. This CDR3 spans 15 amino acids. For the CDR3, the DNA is TGCGCCAGCAGCGGACTAGCGGCTAGCACAGATACGCAGTATTTT. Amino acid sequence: CASSGLAASTDTQYF.

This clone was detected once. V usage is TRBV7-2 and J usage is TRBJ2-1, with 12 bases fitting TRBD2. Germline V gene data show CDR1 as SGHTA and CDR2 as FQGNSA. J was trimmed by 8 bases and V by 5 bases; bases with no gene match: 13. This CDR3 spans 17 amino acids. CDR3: CASSRGLAGGIVYEQFF. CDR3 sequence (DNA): TGTGCCAGCAGCCGGGGTCTAGCGGGGGGGATCGTCTATGAGCAGTTCTTC. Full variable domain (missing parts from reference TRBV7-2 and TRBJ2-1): GAGVSQSPSNKVTEKGKDVELRCDPISGHTALYWYRQSLGQGLEFLIYFQGNSAPDKSGLPSDRFSAERTGGSVSTLTIQRTQQEDSAVYLCASSRGLAGGIVYEQFFGPGTRLTVL.

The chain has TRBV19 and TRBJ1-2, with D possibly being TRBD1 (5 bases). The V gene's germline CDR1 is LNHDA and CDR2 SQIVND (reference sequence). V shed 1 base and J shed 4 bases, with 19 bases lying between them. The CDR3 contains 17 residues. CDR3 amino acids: CASSIVQGHGIPYGYTF. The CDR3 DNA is TGTGCCAGTAGTATAGTCCAGGGCCACGGGATCCCCTATGGCTACACCTTC.

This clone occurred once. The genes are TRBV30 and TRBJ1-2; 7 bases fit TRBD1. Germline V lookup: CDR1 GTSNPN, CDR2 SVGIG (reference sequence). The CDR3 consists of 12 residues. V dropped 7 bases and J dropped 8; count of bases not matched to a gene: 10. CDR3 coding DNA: TGTGCCTCCAGGGGGGGGCTCCGGGGCTACACCTTC. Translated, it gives CASRGGLRGYTF. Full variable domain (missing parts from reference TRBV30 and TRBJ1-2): SQTIHQWPATLVQPVGSPLSLECTVEGTSNPNLYWYRQAAGRGLQLLFYSVGIGQISSEVPQNLSASRPQDRQFILSSKKLLLSDSGFYLCASRGGLRGYTFGSGTRLTVV.

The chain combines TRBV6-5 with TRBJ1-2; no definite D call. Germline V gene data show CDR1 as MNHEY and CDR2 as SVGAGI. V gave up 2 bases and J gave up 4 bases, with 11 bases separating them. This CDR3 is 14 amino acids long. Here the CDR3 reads CASSYGSSVYGYTF. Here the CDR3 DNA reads TGTGCCAGCAGTTACGGCTCCAGTGTCTATGGCTACACCTTC.

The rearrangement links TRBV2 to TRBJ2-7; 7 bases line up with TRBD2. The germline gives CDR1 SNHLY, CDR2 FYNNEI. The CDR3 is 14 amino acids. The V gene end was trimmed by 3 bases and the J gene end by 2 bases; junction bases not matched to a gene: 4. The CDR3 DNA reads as TGTGCCAGCAGTGACTACGGGACTACCTACGAGCAGTACTTC. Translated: CASSDYGTTYEQYF. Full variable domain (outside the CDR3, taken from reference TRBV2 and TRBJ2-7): EPEVTQTPSHQVTQMGQEVILRCVPISNHLYFYWYRQILGQKVEFLVSFYNNEISEKSEIFDDQFSVERPDGSNFTLKIRSTKLEDSAMYFCASSDYGTTYEQYFGPGTRLTVT.

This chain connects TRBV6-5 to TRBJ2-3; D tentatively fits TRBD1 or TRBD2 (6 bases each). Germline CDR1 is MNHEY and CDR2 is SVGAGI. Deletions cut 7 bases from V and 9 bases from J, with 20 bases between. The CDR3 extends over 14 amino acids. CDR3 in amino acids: CASMRRGAGDTQYF. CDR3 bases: TGTGCCAGCATGCGTAGGGGGGCCGGGGACACGCAGTATTTT.

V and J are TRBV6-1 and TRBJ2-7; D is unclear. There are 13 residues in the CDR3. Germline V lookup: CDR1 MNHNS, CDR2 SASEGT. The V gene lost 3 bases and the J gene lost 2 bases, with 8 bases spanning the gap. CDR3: CASSDLQPYEQYF. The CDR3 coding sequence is TGTGCCAGCAGTGATTTACAGCCCTACGAGCAGTACTTC.

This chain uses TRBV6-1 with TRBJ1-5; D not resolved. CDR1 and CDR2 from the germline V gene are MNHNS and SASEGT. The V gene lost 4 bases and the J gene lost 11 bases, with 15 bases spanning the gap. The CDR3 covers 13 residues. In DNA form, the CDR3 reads TGTGCCAGCAGTGTCGAGGGTTTGGGTGCCCAGCATTTT. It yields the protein CASSVEGLGAQHF.

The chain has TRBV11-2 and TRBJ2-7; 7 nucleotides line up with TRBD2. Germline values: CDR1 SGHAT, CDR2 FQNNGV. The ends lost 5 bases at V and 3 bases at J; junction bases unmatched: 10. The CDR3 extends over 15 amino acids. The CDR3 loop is CASSPAGAANYEQYF. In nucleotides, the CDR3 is TGTGCCAGCAGCCCCGCGGGAGCGGCCAACTACGAGCAGTACTTC. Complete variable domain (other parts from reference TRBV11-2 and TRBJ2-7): EAGVAQSPRYKIIEKRQSVAFWCNPISGHATLYWYQQILGQGPKLLIQFQNNGVVDDSQLPKDRFSAERLKGVDSTLKIQPAKLEDSAVYLCASSPAGAANYEQYFGPGTRLTVT.

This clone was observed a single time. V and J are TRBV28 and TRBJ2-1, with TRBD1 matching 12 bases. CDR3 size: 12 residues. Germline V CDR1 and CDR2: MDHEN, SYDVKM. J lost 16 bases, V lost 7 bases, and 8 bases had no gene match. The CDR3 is CASTTAGTGGFF. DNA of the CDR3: TGTGCCAGCACGACCGCCGGGACAGGGGGCTTCTTC.

The DNA for the CDR3 is TGTGCCAGCGGAGAGCTAGTAACTAATGAAAAACTGTTTTTT. Its protein is CASGELVTNEKLFF. The rearrangement uses TRBV6-1 and TRBJ1-4; D is unclear. This CDR3 contains 14 residues. CDR1 and CDR2 (germline): MNHNS, SASEGT. V was cut by 8 bases and J by 1 base, with 11 bases left in between.

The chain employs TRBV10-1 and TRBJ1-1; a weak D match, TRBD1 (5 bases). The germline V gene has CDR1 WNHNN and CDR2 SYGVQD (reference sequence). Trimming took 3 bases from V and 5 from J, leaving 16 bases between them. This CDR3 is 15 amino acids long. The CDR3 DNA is TGCGCCAGCAGTGACCCCTCGCAGGGAGGAACTGAAGCTTTCTTT. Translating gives CASSDPSQGGTEAFF.

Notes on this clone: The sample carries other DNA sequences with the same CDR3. The CDR3 nucleotides read TGTGCCAGCAGCTTGGTTGAGACCCAGTACTTC. This gives the protein CASSLVETQYF. This chain links TRBV5-5 with TRBJ2-5; D call uncertain. CDR3 length equals 11 residues. The ends were cut back, 0 bases at V and 5 bases at J, with 2 bases in the middle. Germline CDR1 SGHKS, CDR2 YYEKEE (reference sequence).

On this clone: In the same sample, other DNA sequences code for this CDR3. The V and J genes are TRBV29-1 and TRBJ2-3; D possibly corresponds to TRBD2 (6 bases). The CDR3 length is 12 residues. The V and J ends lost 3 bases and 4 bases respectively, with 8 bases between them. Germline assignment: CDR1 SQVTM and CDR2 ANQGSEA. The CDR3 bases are TGCAGCGTTGACTCGGGGGCAGATACGCAGTATTTT. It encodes CSVDSGADTQYF.

The CDR3 coding sequence is TGTGCCAGCAGTTTAACAGGGTTTCTGGGTGAAGCTTTCTTT. As protein: CASSLTGFLGEAFF. This chain links TRBV27 with TRBJ1-1; possible D gene TRBD1, 6 bases. CDR3 length: 14 amino acids. V was pared by 2 bases and J by 7 bases, with 14 bases between. Germline V gives CDR1 MNHEY, CDR2 SMNVEV (reference sequence).

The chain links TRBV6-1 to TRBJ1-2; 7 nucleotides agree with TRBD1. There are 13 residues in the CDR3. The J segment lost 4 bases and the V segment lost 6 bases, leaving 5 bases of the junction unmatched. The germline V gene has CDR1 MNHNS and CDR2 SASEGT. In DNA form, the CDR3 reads TGTGCCAGCAGCTCGGGACAGTTCTATGGCTACACCTTC. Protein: CASSSGQFYGYTF.

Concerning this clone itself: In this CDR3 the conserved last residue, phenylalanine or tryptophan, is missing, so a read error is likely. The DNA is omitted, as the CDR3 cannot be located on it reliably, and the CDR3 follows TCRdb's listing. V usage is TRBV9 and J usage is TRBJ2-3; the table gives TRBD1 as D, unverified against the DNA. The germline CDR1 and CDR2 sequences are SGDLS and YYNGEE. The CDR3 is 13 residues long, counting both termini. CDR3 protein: CASSEGLTGVSRL.

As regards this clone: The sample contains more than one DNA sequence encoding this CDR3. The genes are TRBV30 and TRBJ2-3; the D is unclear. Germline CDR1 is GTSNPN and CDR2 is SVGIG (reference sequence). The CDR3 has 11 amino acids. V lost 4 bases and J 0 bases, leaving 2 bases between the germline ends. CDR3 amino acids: CAWTSTDTQYF. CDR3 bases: TGTGCCTGGACCAGCACAGATACGCAGTATTTT.

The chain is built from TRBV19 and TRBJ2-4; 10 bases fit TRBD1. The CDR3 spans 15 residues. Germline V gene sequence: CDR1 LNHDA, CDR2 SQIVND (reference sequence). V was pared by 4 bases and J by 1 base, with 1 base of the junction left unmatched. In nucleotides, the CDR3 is TGTGCCAGTAGTAAGGGACAGGGGGCCAAAAACATTCAGTACTTC. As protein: CASSKGQGAKNIQYF.

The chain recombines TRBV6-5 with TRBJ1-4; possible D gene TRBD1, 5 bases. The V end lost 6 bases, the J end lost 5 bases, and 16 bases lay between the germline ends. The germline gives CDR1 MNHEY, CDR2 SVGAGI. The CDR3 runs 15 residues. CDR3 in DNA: TGTGCCAGCAGCCGGGGGACTCTCCGAAATGAAAAACTGTTTTTT. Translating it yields CASSRGTLRNEKLFF.

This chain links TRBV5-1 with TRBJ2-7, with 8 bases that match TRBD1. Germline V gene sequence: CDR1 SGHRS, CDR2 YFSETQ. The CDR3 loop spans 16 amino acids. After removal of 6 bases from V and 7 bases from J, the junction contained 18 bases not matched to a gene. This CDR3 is CASTPLARQGLEEQYF. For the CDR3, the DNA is TGCGCCAGCACCCCCCTTGCGAGACAGGGGCTAGAGGAGCAGTACTTC.

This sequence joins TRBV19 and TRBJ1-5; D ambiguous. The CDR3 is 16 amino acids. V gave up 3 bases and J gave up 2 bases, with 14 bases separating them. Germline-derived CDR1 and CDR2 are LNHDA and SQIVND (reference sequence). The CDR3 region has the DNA TGTGCCAGTAGTATGGGTTACGGCGTGGGCAATCAGCCCCAGCATTTT. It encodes CASSMGYGVGNQPQHF.

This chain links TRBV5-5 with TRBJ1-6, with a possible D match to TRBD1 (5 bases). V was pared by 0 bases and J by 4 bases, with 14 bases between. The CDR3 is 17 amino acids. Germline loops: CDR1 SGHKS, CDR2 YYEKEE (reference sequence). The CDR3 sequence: CASSLVAGRYYNSPLHF. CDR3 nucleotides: TGTGCCAGCAGCTTGGTGGCAGGGAGGTATTATAATTCACCCCTCCACTTT.

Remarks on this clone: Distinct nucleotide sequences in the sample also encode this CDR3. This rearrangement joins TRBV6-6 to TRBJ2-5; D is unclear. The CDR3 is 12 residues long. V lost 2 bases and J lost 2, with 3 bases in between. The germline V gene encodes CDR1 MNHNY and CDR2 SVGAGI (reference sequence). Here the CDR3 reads CASSYPQETQYF. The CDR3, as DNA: TGTGCCAGCAGTTACCCACAAGAGACCCAGTACTTC.

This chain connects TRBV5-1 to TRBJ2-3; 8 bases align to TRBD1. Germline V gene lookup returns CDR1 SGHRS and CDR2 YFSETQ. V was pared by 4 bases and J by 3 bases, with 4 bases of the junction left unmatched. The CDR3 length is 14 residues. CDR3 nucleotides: TGCGCCAGCAGCACCACAGGGGGGACAGATACGCAGTATTTT. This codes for CASSTTGGTDTQYF. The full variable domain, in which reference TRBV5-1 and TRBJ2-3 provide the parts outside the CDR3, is KAGVTQTPRYLIKTRGQQVTLSCSPISGHRSVSWYQQTPGQGLQFLFEYFSETQRNKGNFPGRFSGRQFSNSRSEMNVSTLELGDSALYLCASSTTGGTDTQYFGPGTRLTVL.